Listed below are T cell receptor beta chains from one sample, sequenced in a study of cytomegalovirus exposure and HLA in healthy donors. Clones were sequenced by immunoSEQ multiplex PCR, and TCRdb holds only the in-frame ones, with some missing. The table lists a few hundred thousand clones, around 88% of them singletons. Sequenced material: PBMCs. These receptors originate from a woman aged 18 to 35 in good health and CMV-seronegative. CDR3s leave out the opening cysteine and the closing phenylalanine or tryptophan.

v_gene: TRBV28; len: 13; j_gene: TRBJ1-5; CDR3aa: ASSFRSGGNQPQH
v_gene: TRBV5-1; len: 16; j_gene: TRBJ2-3; CDR3aa: ASSLGLAGLGGTDTQY
v_gene: TRBV27; len: 16; j_gene: TRBJ2-2; CDR3aa: ASSLSIQNRDDTGELF
v_gene: TRBV27; len: 12; j_gene: TRBJ2-7; CDR3aa: ASSLSVAGGEQY
v_gene: TRBV5-4; len: 12; j_gene: TRBJ2-7; CDR3aa: ASSPKRENYEQY
v_gene: TRBV29-1; len: 11; j_gene: TRBJ2-1; CDR3aa: SVSTSGYNEQF
v_gene: TRBV7-9; len: 12; j_gene: TRBJ2-2; CDR3aa: ASIRRENTGELF
v_gene: TRBV30; len: 12; j_gene: TRBJ2-4; CDR3aa: AWSARRAKNIQY
v_gene: TRBV15; len: 14; j_gene: TRBJ2-2; CDR3aa: ATSSTGTAWTGELF
v_gene: TRBV5-1; len: 11; j_gene: TRBJ2-4; CDR3aa: ASSFEGADIQY
v_gene: TRBV7-6; len: 13; j_gene: TRBJ2-1; CDR3aa: ASSRLAGTYNEQF
v_gene: TRBV28; len: 12; j_gene: TRBJ2-7; CDR3aa: ASSFRVGGYEQY
v_gene: TRBV4-2; len: 13; j_gene: TRBJ2-5; CDR3aa: ASSQLTSRPETQY
v_gene: TRBV2; len: 14; j_gene: TRBJ2-1; CDR3aa: ASSEFGGNGANEQF
v_gene: TRBV5-6; len: 13; j_gene: TRBJ2-2; CDR3aa: ASSFRDRRTGELF
v_gene: TRBV19; len: 12; j_gene: TRBJ2-7; CDR3aa: ASSWGQGAREQY
v_gene: TRBV7-9; len: 14; j_gene: TRBJ2-2; CDR3aa: ASPSDTLKNTGELF
v_gene: TRBV2; len: 13; j_gene: TRBJ2-4; CDR3aa: ASSSLQGPKNIQY
v_gene: TRBV29-1; len: 10; j_gene: TRBJ2-7; CDR3aa: SVEATGYEQY
v_gene: TRBV7-8; len: 13; j_gene: TRBJ2-1; CDR3aa: ASSRSGFSYNEQF
v_gene: TRBV28; len: 12; j_gene: TRBJ2-7; CDR3aa: ASSLGGPPYEQY
v_gene: TRBV5-1; len: 11; j_gene: TRBJ2-7; CDR3aa: ASSLQGAYEQY
v_gene: TRBV6-5; len: 13; j_gene: TRBJ2-5; CDR3aa: ASSYSGRYQETQY
v_gene: TRBV6-5; len: 13; j_gene: TRBJ1-2; CDR3aa: ASTGVGLFRVGYT
v_gene: TRBV27; len: 13; j_gene: TRBJ2-3; CDR3aa: ASNLGGLPTDTQY
v_gene: TRBV28; len: 14; j_gene: TRBJ1-5; CDR3aa: ASSYWTDYSNQPQH
v_gene: TRBV28; len: 15; j_gene: TRBJ1-3; CDR3aa: ASSTTGDTSDGNTIY